Below, 18 T cell receptor beta chains from the same sample are listed, as sequenced in a study of metastatic and nonmetastatic thyroid tumors. Every patient underwent thyroid surgery untreated. TCRdb reanalyzed the PCR reads via MiXCR. The repertoire holds 6,000 to 9,000 clones, with more than 25% as singletons. What was sequenced was tumor tissue. Receptors originate from a male donor with papillary thyroid cancer or a benign thyroid nodule (not recorded which). Some clones in this sample may be carry-over from other donors' samples.

The J gene is TRBJ2-3, the V gene TRBV25-1; D is ambiguous. The CDR3 contains 11 residues. Trimming cost V 6 bases and J 2 bases, with 3 bases left between them. Germline V gives CDR1 MGHDK, CDR2 SYGVNS. Here the CDR3 reads CASRTTDTQYF. DNA of the CDR3: TGTGCCAGCAGGACCACAGATACGCAGTATTTT.

This clone appeared a few times. This chain connects TRBV27 to TRBJ1-6; the D gene is possibly TRBD1 (6 bases). The germline V gene encodes CDR1 MNHEY and CDR2 SMNVEV (reference sequence). V gave up 4 bases and J gave up 14 bases, with 15 bases separating them. The CDR3 has 13 residues. CDR3 in amino acids: CASSSPPEGALHF. As DNA, the CDR3 is TGTGCCAGCAGTTCCCCCCCCGAGGGGGCCCTCCACTTT.

The rearrangement links TRBV6-1 to TRBJ1-2; possible D gene TRBD1, 5 bases. V gave up 4 bases and J gave up 5 bases, with 17 bases separating them. The CDR3 spans 15 residues. Looked up from germline, CDR1 is MNHNS and CDR2 is SASEGT. This CDR3 is CASSAEFRVAYGYTF. The CDR3 DNA reads as TGTGCCAGCAGTGCCGAATTCAGGGTAGCGTATGGCTACACCTTC.

Only a few counts were recorded for this clone. This chain uses TRBV5-1 with TRBJ1-2; D may be TRBD1 (6 bases). Trimming shortened V by 0 bases and J by 4 bases, and 10 bases separated the two germline ends. Germline CDR1 reads SGHRS; CDR2 reads YFSETQ. The CDR3 is 14 amino acids. The CDR3 DNA reads as TGCGCCAGCAGCTTGGTAACAGGGACCTATGGCTACACCTTC. This translates into CASSLVTGTYGYTF.

The chain is built from TRBV5-1 and TRBJ2-3; 7 bases match TRBD2. Germline V gene lookup returns CDR1 SGHRS and CDR2 YFSETQ. The CDR3 is 17 residues long. Trimming took 0 bases from V and 0 from J; bases not matched to a gene: 7. The CDR3 coding sequence is TGCGCCAGCAGCTTGGAACTAGCGCCTTCTAGCACAGATACGCAGTATTTT. Its translation is CASSLELAPSSTDTQYF.

This chain uses TRBV12-3 or TRBV12-4 with TRBJ2-7; D perhaps matches TRBD1 (6 bases). The CDR3 has 15 amino acids. Deletions cut 0 bases from V and 3 bases from J, with 12 bases between. This CDR3 reads CASSLAQGILYEQYF. The CDR3 DNA reads as TGTGCCAGCAGTTTAGCACAGGGAATCCTCTACGAGCAGTACTTC.

This clone was counted a few times. The chain carries TRBV28 and TRBJ1-6; TRBD1 matches 9 bases. CDR3 length equals 16 residues. Germline CDR1 MDHEN, CDR2 SYDVKM. Germline trimming cut 5 bases from V and 4 bases from J; bases unmatched to any gene: 6. Written as DNA, the CDR3 is TGTGCCAGCAGTAGAACAGGGGGCCAATATAATTCACCCCTCCACTTT. This encodes CASSRTGGQYNSPLHF.

This clone was picked up a small number of times. The chain joins TRBV6-5 to TRBJ2-1; TRBD2 matches 7 bases. This CDR3 has 15 amino acids. Germline values: CDR1 MNHEY, CDR2 SVGAGI. J gave up 7 bases and V 2 bases, and 8 bases lay outside the gene matches. CDR3 protein: CASSYVAGVPNEQFF. The DNA of the CDR3 is TGTGCCAGCAGTTACGTGGCGGGAGTCCCAAATGAGCAGTTCTTC.

This clone is labeled medium-sized (0.01 to 0.1%). The chain uses TRBV11-2 and TRBJ2-1, with D perhaps TRBD2 (5 bases). Germline CDR1 SGHAT, CDR2 FQNNGV. V was shortened by 0 bases and J by 8 bases, with 8 bases between the two germline ends. The CDR3 extends over 13 amino acids. Here the CDR3 DNA reads TGTGCCAGCAGCTTAGATGTGAGGGATGAGCAGTTCTTC. Encoded protein: CASSLDVRDEQFF.

The chain employs TRBV20-1 and TRBJ2-2; D is perhaps TRBD2 (6 bases). CDR3 length: 15 amino acids. The ends were cut back, 0 bases at V and 6 bases at J, with 14 bases in the middle. Germline CDR1 is DFQATT and CDR2 is SNEGSKA (reference sequence). The CDR3 DNA is TGCAGTGCTAGAGAGTATCGGGGGTTGGCCGGGGAGCTGTTTTTT. This sequence encodes CSAREYRGLAGELFF.

The chain recombines TRBV20-1 with TRBJ1-6; 7 positions agree with TRBD1. The CDR3 has 13 residues. Germline loops: CDR1 DFQATT, CDR2 SNEGSKA (reference sequence). V gave up 3 bases and J gave up 6 bases; unmatched junction bases: 2. The CDR3 DNA follows: TGCAGTGCTAGGGGGACAGTTAATTCACCCCTCCACTTT. Its translation is CSARGTVNSPLHF.

The chain uses TRBV7-9 and TRBJ1-2; 8 nucleotides agree with TRBD1. The CDR3 totals 14 residues. V lost 5 bases and J lost 8; bases outside the gene matches: 10. Looked up from germline, CDR1 is SEHNR and CDR2 is FQNEAQ (reference sequence). CDR3 DNA: TGTGCCAGCAGCGTCCTTGGGGACAGGAGGGGCTACACCTTC. This gives the protein CASSVLGDRRGYTF.

Turning to this clone: Likely a read error: the CDR3 ends without its conserved phenylalanine or tryptophan. The V gene is TRBV19, the J gene TRBJ1-1; TRBD1 is a possible D gene (6 bases). CDR1 and CDR2 (germline): LNHDA, SQIVND (reference sequence). The CDR3 is made up of 15 amino acids. V lost 5 bases and J lost 0, with 13 bases in between. CDR3 coding DNA: TGTGCCAGTAGTCCGACCAGGGGAGTGAACACTGAAGCTTTCTCT. Its translation: CASSPTRGVNTEAFS.

This clone was detected only a few times. The J gene is TRBJ1-1, the V gene TRBV2; 12 bases line up with TRBD1. Germline CDR1 SNHLY, CDR2 FYNNEI. V lost 6 bases and J lost 4; bases outside the gene matches: 6. There are 15 residues in the CDR3. CDR3 region: CASSGTGGFGTEAFF. Written as DNA, the CDR3 is TGTGCCAGCAGCGGGACAGGGGGCTTTGGCACTGAAGCTTTCTTT.

The gene calls are TRBV5-1 and TRBJ2-6; maybe TRBD1 (5 bases). Germline V gene sequence: CDR1 SGHRS, CDR2 YFSETQ. Trimming took 0 bases from V and 0 from J, leaving 10 bases between them. CDR3 length: 17 amino acids. The CDR3 loop is CASSLDAQGSGANVLTF. The CDR3 DNA sequence: TGCGCCAGCAGCTTGGACGCCCAGGGCTCTGGGGCCAACGTCCTGACTTTC.

The V call is TRBV6-2 or TRBV6-3, the J call TRBJ1-6; D possibly corresponds to TRBD1 (5 bases). In germline, CDR1 is MNHEY, CDR2 SVGEGT. With 2 bases removed from V and 5 bases from J, the gap between germline ends came to 7 bases. The CDR3 covers 14 residues. Here the CDR3 reads CASSYGRDNSPLHF. DNA of the CDR3: TGTGCCAGCAGTTACGGCAGGGATAATTCACCCCTCCACTTT.

The CDR3 DNA reads TGTGCCTGGAGTCGGACGGACCACTCCTACGAGCAGTACTTC. Its protein is CAWSRTDHSYEQYF. The chain links TRBV30 to TRBJ2-7; D not resolved. V was clipped by 2 bases and J by 0 bases, with 11 bases between them. The CDR3 runs 14 residues. Germline loops: CDR1 GTSNPN, CDR2 SVGIG (reference sequence).

The chain has TRBV6-1 and TRBJ1-2; 7 positions match TRBD1. Germline V gives CDR1 MNHNS, CDR2 SASEGT. The CDR3 is 14 amino acids. The J segment lost 8 bases and the V segment lost 8 bases, leaving 14 bases of the junction unmatched. In DNA form, the CDR3 reads TGTGCCAGCCTTAAGGCGGGACAGCCTAGGGGCTACACCTTC. Protein: CASLKAGQPRGYTF.